The next 31 T cell receptor beta chains were all read from a single sample in a study of shared clonotypes between healthy human individuals. This table comes from immunoSEQ multiplex PCR, and its TCRdb copy is limited to in-frame clones, with some not included. The sample consists of just over 2,000,000 clones, 95% of them appearing once. Specimen: naive CD4+ T cells sorted from blood. Subset indicated: CD45RA+ positively selected. The receptors shown here come from a young man in good health.

CDR3 amino acids: CASSLMGVETQYF. The CDR3 DNA reads TGTGCCAGCAGCTTGATGGGGGTAGAGACCCAGTACTTC. The genes are TRBV5-4 and TRBJ2-5, with D possibly called TRBD1 or TRBD2 (5 bases each). Germline V CDR1 and CDR2: SGHNT, YYREEE (reference sequence). The CDR3 sequence is 13 residues long. With 1 base removed from V and 4 bases from J, the gap between germline ends came to 8 bases.

Concerning this clone: Other nucleotide sequences from this sample produce the same CDR3. V is TRBV28 and J is TRBJ1-5, with D tentatively TRBD1 (6 bases). From germline, CDR1 is MDHEN and CDR2 SYDVKM. The CDR3 runs 13 residues. Between the trimmed V and J ends, which lost 8 bases and 2 bases, there was a span of 10 bases. The CDR3 nucleotides are TGTGCCAGCGGGGGCGGAGGCAATCAGCCCCAGCATTTT. Protein product: CASGGGGNQPQHF. Drawing the rest from reference TRBV28 and TRBJ1-5, the complete variable domain is DVKVTQSSRYLVKRTGEKVFLECVQDMDHENMFWYRQDPGLGLRLIYFSYDVKMKEKGDIPEGYSVSREKKERFSLILESASTNQTSMYLCASGGGGNQPQHFGDGTRLSIL.

The rearrangement links TRBV18 to TRBJ2-3; D tentatively reads TRBD1 or TRBD2 (5 bases each). V was shortened by 8 bases and J by 5 bases, with 20 bases between the two germline ends. The CDR3 extends over 15 amino acids. Per germline, CDR1 KGHSH and CDR2 LQKENI. Here the CDR3 reads CASATALGVGDTQYF. In DNA form, the CDR3 reads TGTGCCAGCGCCACCGCACTAGGGGTGGGAGATACGCAGTATTTT. The full variable domain, its missing parts supplied by reference TRBV18 and TRBJ2-3, is NAGVMQNPRHLVRRRGQEARLRCSPMKGHSHVYWYRQLPEEGLKFMVYLQKENIIDESGMPKERFSAEFPKEGPSILRIQQVVRGDSAAYFCASATALGVGDTQYFGPGTRLTVL.

This chain links TRBV9 with TRBJ2-3; TRBD2 matches at 8 bases. The trim removed 4 bases at V and 2 bases at J, leaving 9 bases unmatched. CDR1 and CDR2 from the germline V gene are SGDLS and YYNGEE. This CDR3 has 16 amino acids. Here the CDR3 DNA reads TGTGCCAGCAGCTTATTAGCGGGATACCCCACAGATACGCAGTATTTT. Translated, it gives CASSLLAGYPTDTQYF. The entire variable domain, with the rest obtained from reference TRBV9 and TRBJ2-3, is as follows: DSGVTQTPKHLITATGQRVTLRCSPRSGDLSVYWYQQSLDQGLQFLIQYYNGEERAKGNILERFSAQQFPDLHSELNLSSLELGDSALYFCASSLLAGYPTDTQYFGPGTRLTVL.

The chain combines TRBV2 with TRBJ1-5; D gene ambiguous. The length of the CDR3 is 15 residues. The germline V and J ends were trimmed by 4 bases and 3 bases, with 13 bases remaining between them. Germline V lookup: CDR1 SNHLY, CDR2 FYNNEI. The CDR3 is CASSGEGLNNQPQHF. The CDR3 coding sequence is TGTGCCAGCAGTGGTGAAGGCCTGAACAATCAGCCCCAGCATTTT. The full variable domain, in which reference TRBV2 and TRBJ1-5 provide the parts outside the CDR3, is EPEVTQTPSHQVTQMGQEVILRCVPISNHLYFYWYRQILGQKVEFLVSFYNNEISEKSEIFDDQFSVERPDGSNFTLKIRSTKLEDSAMYFCASSGEGLNNQPQHFGDGTRLSIL.

The chain couples TRBV30 to TRBJ1-2; no firm D call. Trimming pared 3 bases from V and 8 bases from J, leaving 13 bases between. Germline assignment: CDR1 GTSNPN and CDR2 SVGIG (reference sequence). The CDR3 is made up of 12 amino acids. The chain's CDR3 is CAWRTYKEGYTF. Written as DNA, the CDR3 is TGTGCCTGGAGGACTTACAAGGAGGGCTACACCTTC.

This clone came up once. The V and J genes are TRBV7-3 and TRBJ2-3; D could derive from TRBD1 or TRBD2 (5 bases each). Germline lookup yields CDR1 SGHTA and CDR2 FQGTGA. Trimming cost V 4 bases and J 0 bases, with 11 bases left between them. This CDR3 has 15 amino acids. The CDR3, as DNA: TGTGCCAGCAGCTCGGGACCTATGAGCACAGATACGCAGTATTTT. Amino acids: CASSSGPMSTDTQYF.

The V and J genes are TRBV19 and TRBJ1-5; 8 bases map to TRBD1. With 9 bases clipped from V and 3 bases from J, the junction kept 13 bases outside the gene matches. Germline-derived CDR1 and CDR2 are LNHDA and SQIVND (reference sequence). The CDR3 contains 16 residues. The chain's CDR3 is CASTSVPTGVNQPQHF. The DNA of the CDR3 is TGTGCCAGCACCAGCGTACCGACAGGGGTCAATCAGCCCCAGCATTTT.

The chain recombines TRBV5-1 with TRBJ2-3; no clear D. Trimming removed 0 bases at V and 0 bases at J, with 8 bases between. There are 15 residues in the CDR3. CDR1 is SGHRS and CDR2 is YFSETQ in the germline V gene. The CDR3 reads CASSLGAESTDTQYF. CDR3 in DNA: TGCGCCAGCAGCTTGGGAGCTGAGAGCACAGATACGCAGTATTTT.

The V and J genes are TRBV5-1 and TRBJ1-1, with 9 positions matching TRBD1. CDR3 size: 17 residues. V shed 1 base, J shed 5 bases, and the junction held 12 bases outside the gene matches. Germline lookup yields CDR1 SGHRS and CDR2 YFSETQ. This chain's CDR3 is CASSLNPSTGGGTEAFF. The CDR3 nucleotides read TGCGCCAGCAGCTTGAATCCCTCGACAGGGGGAGGGACTGAAGCTTTCTTT. The whole variable domain, remainder taken from reference TRBV5-1 and TRBJ1-1, is KAGVTQTPRYLIKTRGQQVTLSCSPISGHRSVSWYQQTPGQGLQFLFEYFSETQRNKGNFPGRFSGRQFSNSRSEMNVSTLELGDSALYLCASSLNPSTGGGTEAFFGQGTRLTVV.

The chain carries TRBV6-5 and TRBJ1-6; 9 bases line up with TRBD1. This CDR3 is built from 16 residues. In germline, CDR1 is MNHEY, CDR2 SVGAGI. J was trimmed by 4 bases and V by 2 bases; bases with no gene match: 3. The CDR3 DNA is TGTGCCAGCAGTTACACCGGGACAGGGTATAATTCACCCCTCCACTTT. It specifies CASSYTGTGYNSPLHF.

The chain uses TRBV6-6 and TRBJ1-1; D might be TRBD1 (5 bases). Trimming removed 6 bases from V and 11 bases from J, with 19 bases in between. The germline CDR1 and CDR2 sequences are MNHNY and SVGAGI (reference sequence). The CDR3 is 13 residues long. The CDR3 bases are TGTGCCAGCAGCAAACCGACTCAGGGTTATGCTTTCTTT. Its translation is CASSKPTQGYAFF.

The V gene is TRBV19, the J gene TRBJ1-1; D gene ambiguous. In germline, CDR1 is LNHDA, CDR2 SQIVND (reference sequence). The germline V and J ends were trimmed by 5 bases and 1 base, with 8 bases remaining between them. This CDR3 contains 13 residues. DNA of the CDR3: TGTGCCAGTAGTTCTACTTGGAACACTGAAGCTTTCTTT. Translated, it gives CASSSTWNTEAFF.

This clone was detected once. The chain uses TRBV5-1 and TRBJ1-1; no definite D call. Looked up from germline, CDR1 is SGHRS and CDR2 is YFSETQ. The CDR3 consists of 14 residues. The CDR3 region is CATSENYPNTEAFF. CDR3 coding DNA: TGCGCAACTAGCGAGAACTACCCGAACACTGAAGCTTTCTTT.

This clone was counted a few times. The CDR3 coding sequence is TGTGCCAGTAATAGTGGCAATCAGCCCCAGCATTTT. Residues: CASNSGNQPQHF. The genes are TRBV19 and TRBJ1-5; D is undetermined. The germline V gene encodes CDR1 LNHDA and CDR2 SQIVND (reference sequence). This CDR3 has 12 residues. V lost 7 bases and J lost 2, with 6 bases in between.

The chain joins TRBV6-5 to TRBJ1-2; D may be TRBD1 (5 bases). V was pared by 2 bases and J by 6 bases, with 16 bases between. The CDR3 extends over 15 amino acids. The germline gives CDR1 MNHEY, CDR2 SVGAGI. CDR3 protein: CASSYGAARSHGYTF. CDR3 DNA: TGTGCCAGCAGTTACGGGGCCGCCCGAAGCCATGGCTACACCTTC.

This clone was observed once. The V call is TRBV7-9, the J call TRBJ2-3; D is unresolved. The germline V gene has CDR1 SEHNR and CDR2 FQNEAQ (reference sequence). The V end was cut by 7 bases, the J end by 3 bases, with 11 bases between. CDR3 length equals 13 residues. The CDR3 DNA reads TGTGCCAGCACCCACGCGGCGACAGATACGCAGTATTTT. Amino acid sequence: CASTHAATDTQYF.

J is TRBJ2-7 and V is TRBV5-4; D not resolved. CDR1 and CDR2 (germline): SGHNT, YYREEE (reference sequence). Trimming removed 0 bases at V and 0 bases at J, with 10 bases between. This CDR3 region has 15 residues. Here the CDR3 DNA reads TGTGCCAGCAGCTTGGATGCAGTCAGCTCCTACGAGCAGTACTTC. This sequence encodes CASSLDAVSSYEQYF. The full variable domain, with the rest looked up from reference TRBV5-4 and TRBJ2-7, is ETGVTQSPTHLIKTRGQQVTLRCSSQSGHNTVSWYQQALGQGPQFIFQYYREEENGRGNFPPRFSGLQFPNYSSELNVNALELDDSALYLCASSLDAVSSYEQYFGPGTRLTVT.

The chain combines TRBV29-1 with TRBJ2-7; 9 positions agree with TRBD2. The V segment lost 6 bases and the J segment 0 bases; nucleotides outside the gene matches: 6. Germline CDR1 SQVTM, CDR2 ANQGSEA. The CDR3 has 14 amino acids. CDR3 nucleotide sequence: TGCAGCGTAGAGACTAGCGGCCACTCCTACGAGCAGTACTTC. This encodes CSVETSGHSYEQYF.

This clone has a single count. The rearrangement links TRBV10-3 to TRBJ2-3; TRBD2 matches at 7 bases. CDR1 and CDR2 from the germline V gene are ENHRY and SYGVKD. J was trimmed by 2 bases and V by 5 bases; bases with no gene match: 10. This CDR3 has 16 amino acids. The CDR3: CAISSLADPSTDTQYF. As DNA, the CDR3 is TGTGCCATCAGTAGCCTAGCGGACCCCTCCACAGATACGCAGTATTTT.

The genes are TRBV10-3 and TRBJ2-7, with D uncertain. Looked up from germline, CDR1 is ENHRY and CDR2 is SYGVKD. Trimming removed 10 bases at V and 7 bases at J, with 17 bases between. The CDR3 sequence is 12 residues long. The CDR3 region has the DNA TGTGCCACCAAAGCCGGTTCGTGGGAGCAGTACTTC. This gives the protein CATKAGSWEQYF.

The rearrangement joins TRBV14 to TRBJ2-3; D is possibly TRBD2 (5 bases). The germline gives CDR1 SGHDN, CDR2 FVKESK. V was cut by 4 bases and J by 3 bases, with 14 bases left in between. This CDR3 contains 15 residues. In nucleotides, the CDR3 is TGTGCCAGCAGCCCAGAATCCGGGAAGACAGATACGCAGTATTTT. Translation: CASSPESGKTDTQYF.

The chain links TRBV25-1 to TRBJ1-1; D is ambiguous. Per the germline V gene, CDR1 is MGHDK and CDR2 is SYGVNS. V was pared by 2 bases and J by 2 bases, with 9 bases between. CDR3 length: 14 amino acids. Here the CDR3 reads CASSETGFNTEAFF. As DNA, the CDR3 is TGTGCCAGCAGTGAAACCGGGTTTAACACTGAAGCTTTCTTT.

The genes are TRBV11-3 and TRBJ1-4; D is unclear. The germline V and J ends were trimmed by 1 base and 8 bases, with 5 bases remaining between them. This CDR3 is built from 12 residues. CDR1 and CDR2 from the germline V gene are SGHNT and YENEEA. CDR3 loop: CASSLGSEKLFF. Written as DNA, the CDR3 is TGTGCCAGCAGCTTAGGATCCGAAAAACTGTTTTTT.

This rearrangement joins TRBV7-9 to TRBJ2-3, with TRBD1 matching 8 bases. The CDR3 is made up of 16 amino acids. Trimming removed 3 bases from V and 2 bases from J; junction bases left unmatched: 7. The germline CDR1 and CDR2 sequences are SEHNR and FQNEAQ (reference sequence). Written as DNA, the CDR3 is TGTGCCAGCAGCTTGATCGGGACAGGAGTCACAGATACGCAGTATTTT. Translating it yields CASSLIGTGVTDTQYF.

V and J are TRBV19 and TRBJ2-3; D call uncertain. This CDR3 contains 12 residues. Germline assignment: CDR1 LNHDA and CDR2 SQIVND (reference sequence). V lost 7 bases and J 0 bases, leaving 5 bases between the germline ends. CDR3 protein: CASKASTDTQYF. The CDR3 bases are TGTGCCAGTAAGGCTAGCACAGATACGCAGTATTTT.

The V and J genes are TRBV4-3 and TRBJ2-7; no definite D call. Germline V gene sequence: CDR1 LGHNA, CDR2 YSLEER. The germline V and J ends were trimmed by 0 bases and 3 bases, with 12 bases remaining between them. This CDR3 comprises 15 residues. The CDR3 DNA sequence: TGCGCCAGCAGCCAAGATATGGGATGGCTCTACGAGCAGTACTTC. As protein: CASSQDMGWLYEQYF.

This chain joins TRBV4-1 and TRBJ1-5; weak D call: TRBD1 (6 bases). The V end lost 0 bases, the J end lost 6 bases, and 15 bases lay between the germline ends. This CDR3 is 16 amino acids long. Germline CDR1 reads MGHRA; CDR2 reads YSYEKL. CDR3 bases: TGCGCCAGCAGCCAAGAGGGAGGGGGGGCGCGTCAGCCCCAGCATTTT. It encodes CASSQEGGGARQPQHF.

The chain employs TRBV11-2 and TRBJ2-2, with 11 bases identical to TRBD1. The CDR3 sequence is 16 residues long. V lost 2 bases to trimming and J lost 4 bases; unmatched junction nucleotides: 3. CDR1 SGHAT and CDR2 FQNNGV come from the germline V gene. CDR3 DNA sequence: TGTGCCAGCAGCTTAACCGGGACAGGGGGCACCGGGGAGCTGTTTTTT. The encoded protein is CASSLTGTGGTGELFF.

The chain employs TRBV28 and TRBJ1-5, with D maybe TRBD1 (6 bases). The CDR3 contains 12 residues. Germline values: CDR1 MDHEN, CDR2 SYDVKM. V gave up 11 bases and J gave up 9 bases, with 17 bases separating them. CDR3 bases: TGTGCCGGAGGGGAGGGGGAGTCGCCCCAGCATTTT. Residues: CAGGEGESPQHF.

The chain is built from TRBV5-6 and TRBJ2-7, with D hard to call. V was clipped by 0 bases and J by 2 bases, with 6 bases between them. Germline lookup yields CDR1 SGHDT and CDR2 YYEEEE. The CDR3 loop spans 13 amino acids. CDR3 protein: CASSLVTPYEQYF. The DNA for the CDR3 is TGTGCCAGCAGCTTGGTTACCCCCTACGAGCAGTACTTC.